The clone carrying this TCR beta chain appeared a few times. Its antigen remains unknown. The length of the CDR3 is 14 residues. Germline-derived CDR1 and CDR2 are MNHEY and SVGEGT. This sample was taken from a study of T-cell reconstitution after alpha-beta-depleted transplantation in children. Findings and limits, study-wide: By about two months after transplant, alpha-beta T cells reportedly arose from several hundred graft clones that had expanded. Surviving recipient T cells and thymic progenitors underlay high day-60 TCRbeta diversity in some patients. Hyperexpanded clones declined; after one year, newly produced T cells mostly supplied diversity.

Using unique molecular identifiers, the investigators prepared the TCRbeta library. One entry per CDR3 protein, called by TCRdb with MiXCR from the PCR reads. The sample has hundreds of thousands of distinct CDR3 sequences, about an eighth seen once. The receptor was isolated from a male patient aged 10-17 years who had a stem cell transplant for acute myeloid leukemia, so the T cells may come from the graft donor. The source material was PBMCs, mostly from graft donor cells, sampled 360 days after TCRalphabeta/CD19-depleted stem cell transplant. The chain couples TRBV6-2 or TRBV6-3 to TRBJ2-1; D remains unclear. The CDR3 region is CASRWRPEYNEQFF. In DNA form, the CDR3 reads TGTGCATCAAGGTGGCGGCCCGAATACAATGAGCAGTTCTTC.